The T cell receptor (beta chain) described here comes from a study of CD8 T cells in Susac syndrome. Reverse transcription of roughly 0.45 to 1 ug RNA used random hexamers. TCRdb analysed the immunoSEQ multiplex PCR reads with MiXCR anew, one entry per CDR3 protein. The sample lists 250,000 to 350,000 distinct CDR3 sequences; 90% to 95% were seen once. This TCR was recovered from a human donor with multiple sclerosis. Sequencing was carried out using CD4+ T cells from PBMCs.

CDR3 DNA sequence: TGTGCCAGCTCACCATGGGCAGACAATGAGCAGTTCTTC. This translates into CASSPWADNEQFF. The rearrangement uses TRBV18 and TRBJ2-1; D is undetermined. V was cut by 2 bases and J by 5 bases, with 7 bases left in between. Germline-derived CDR1 and CDR2 are KGHSH and LQKENI. This CDR3 comprises 13 residues.